This TCR beta chain derives from a study of control samples from healthy donors and cancer patients. The assay was immunoSEQ multiplex PCR, and TCRdb's table has in-frame clones only and misses some. This repertoire shows around 190,000 clones, approximately 92% found once; its top ten account for approximately 1.4%. J gave up 1 base and V 5 bases, and 8 bases lay outside the gene matches. This CDR3 is 15 amino acids long. The germline V gene has CDR1 SGHRS and CDR2 YFSETQ. Material for sequencing was blood. This chain uses TRBV5-1 with TRBJ2-7; TRBD2 agrees at 8 bases. The origin of this receptor is a man younger than 45 in good health. CDR3 coding DNA: TGCGCCAGCAGTTCGAGCGGGAGTACGTCCTACGAGCAGTACTTC. Translation: CASSSSGSTSYEQYF.